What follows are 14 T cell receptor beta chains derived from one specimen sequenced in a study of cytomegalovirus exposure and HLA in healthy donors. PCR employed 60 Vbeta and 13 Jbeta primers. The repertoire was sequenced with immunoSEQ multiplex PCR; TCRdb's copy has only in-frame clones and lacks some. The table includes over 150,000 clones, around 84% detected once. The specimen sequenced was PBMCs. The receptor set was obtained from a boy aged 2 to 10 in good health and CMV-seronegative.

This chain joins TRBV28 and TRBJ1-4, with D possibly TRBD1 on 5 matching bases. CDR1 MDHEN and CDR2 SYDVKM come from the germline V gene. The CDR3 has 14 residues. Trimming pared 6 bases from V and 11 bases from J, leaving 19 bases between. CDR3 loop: CASSPGGGMEKLFF. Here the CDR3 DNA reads TGTGCCAGCAGCCCCGGGGGGGGAATGGAGAAACTGTTTTTT.

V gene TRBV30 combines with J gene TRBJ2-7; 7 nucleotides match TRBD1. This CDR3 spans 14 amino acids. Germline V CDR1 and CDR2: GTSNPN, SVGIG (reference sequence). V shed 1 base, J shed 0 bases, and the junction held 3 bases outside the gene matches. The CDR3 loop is CAWSAKGASYEQYV. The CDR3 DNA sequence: TGTGCCTGGAGTGCTAAGGGGGCCTCCTACGAGCAGTACGTC.

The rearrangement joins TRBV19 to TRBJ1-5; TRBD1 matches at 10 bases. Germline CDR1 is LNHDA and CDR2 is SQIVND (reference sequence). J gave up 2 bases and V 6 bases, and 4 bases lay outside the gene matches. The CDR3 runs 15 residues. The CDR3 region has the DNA TGTGCCAGTAGAGACAGGGGGCTGGGCAATCAGCCCCAGCATTTT. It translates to CASRDRGLGNQPQHF.

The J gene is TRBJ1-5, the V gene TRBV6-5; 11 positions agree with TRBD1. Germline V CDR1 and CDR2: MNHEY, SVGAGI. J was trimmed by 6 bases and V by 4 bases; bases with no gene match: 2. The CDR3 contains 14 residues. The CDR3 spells CASSWGQGVQPQHF. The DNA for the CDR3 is TGTGCCAGCAGTTGGGGACAGGGGGTTCAGCCCCAGCATTTT.

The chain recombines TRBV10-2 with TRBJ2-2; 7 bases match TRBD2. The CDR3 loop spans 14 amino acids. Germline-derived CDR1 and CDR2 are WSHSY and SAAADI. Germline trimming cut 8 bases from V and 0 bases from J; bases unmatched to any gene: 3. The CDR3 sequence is CASRAGPNTGELFF. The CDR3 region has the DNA TGCGCCAGCCGAGCGGGACCGAACACCGGGGAGCTGTTTTTT.

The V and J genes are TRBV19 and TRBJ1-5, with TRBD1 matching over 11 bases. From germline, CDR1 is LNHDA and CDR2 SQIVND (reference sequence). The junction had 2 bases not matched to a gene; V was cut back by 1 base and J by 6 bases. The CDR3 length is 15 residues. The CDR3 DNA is TGTGCCAGTAGTATAGGGACAGGGGGCAGTCAGCCCCAGCATTTT. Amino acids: CASSIGTGGSQPQHF.

CDR3 coding DNA: TGTGCCAGCAGCCCGAACAGGGCAAAACTGTTTTTT. Residues: CASSPNRAKLFF. The chain carries TRBV28 and TRBJ1-4, with D possibly matching TRBD1 (6 bases). From germline, CDR1 is MDHEN and CDR2 SYDVKM. V was shortened by 6 bases and J by 10 bases, with 12 bases between the two germline ends. The CDR3 extends over 12 amino acids.

The CDR3: CASSHPPGSSYNEQFF. Here the CDR3 DNA reads TGTGCCAGCAGCCATCCACCGGGATCTTCCTACAATGAGCAGTTCTTC. This chain connects TRBV4-2 to TRBJ2-1; weak D call: TRBD2 (5 bases). Looked up from germline, CDR1 is LGHNA and CDR2 is YNFKEQ. The CDR3 consists of 16 residues. V was cut by 3 bases and J by 1 base, with 13 bases left in between.

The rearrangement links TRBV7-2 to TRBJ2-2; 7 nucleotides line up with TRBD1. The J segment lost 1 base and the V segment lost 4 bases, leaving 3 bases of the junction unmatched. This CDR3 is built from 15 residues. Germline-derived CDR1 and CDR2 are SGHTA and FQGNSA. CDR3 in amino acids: CASSSRTGNTGELFF. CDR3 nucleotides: TGTGCCAGCAGCTCCCGGACAGGGAACACCGGGGAGCTGTTTTTT.

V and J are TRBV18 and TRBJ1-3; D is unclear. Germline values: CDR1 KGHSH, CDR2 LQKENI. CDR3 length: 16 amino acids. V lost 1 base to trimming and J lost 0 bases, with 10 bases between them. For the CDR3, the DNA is TGTGCCAGCTCACCACAAGTACAACGCTCTGGAAACACCATATATTTT. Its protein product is CASSPQVQRSGNTIYF.

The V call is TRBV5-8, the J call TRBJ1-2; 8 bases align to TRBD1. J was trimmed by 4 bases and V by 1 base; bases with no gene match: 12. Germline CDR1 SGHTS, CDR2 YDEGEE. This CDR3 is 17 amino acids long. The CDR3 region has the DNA TGTGCCAGCAGCTTGAGCCCTCAGGACAGGGTTGCCTATGGCTACACCTTC. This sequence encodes CASSLSPQDRVAYGYTF.

CDR3 region: CSVVRAYNEQFF. For the CDR3, the DNA is TGCAGCGTTGTGAGGGCGTACAATGAGCAGTTCTTC. The chain links TRBV29-1 to TRBJ2-1, with a tentative D call TRBD2 (5 bases). Trimming removed 4 bases at V and 4 bases at J, with 8 bases between. The CDR3 has 12 residues. The germline V gene encodes CDR1 SQVTM and CDR2 ANQGSEA.

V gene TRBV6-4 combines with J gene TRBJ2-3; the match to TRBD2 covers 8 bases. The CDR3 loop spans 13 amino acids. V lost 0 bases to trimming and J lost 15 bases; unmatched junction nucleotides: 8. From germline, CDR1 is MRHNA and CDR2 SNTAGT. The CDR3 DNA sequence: TGTGCCAGCAGTGACTCGAATAGCGGGGCCGCCTATTTT. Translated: CASSDSNSGAAYF.

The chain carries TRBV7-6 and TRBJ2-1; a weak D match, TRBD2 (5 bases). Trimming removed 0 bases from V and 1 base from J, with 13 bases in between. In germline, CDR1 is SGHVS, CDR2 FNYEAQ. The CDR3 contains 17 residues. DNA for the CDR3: TGTGCCAGCAGCTTAGCCCCGTTGGGGAGTTCCTACAATGAGCAGTTCTTC. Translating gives CASSLAPLGSSYNEQFF. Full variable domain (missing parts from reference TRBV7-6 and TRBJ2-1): GAGVSQSPRYKVTKRGQDVALRCDPISGHVSLYWYRQALGQGPEFLTYFNYEAQQDKSGLPNDRFSAERPEGSISTLTIQRTEQRDSAMYRCASSLAPLGSSYNEQFFGPGTRLTVL.